Sequencing of this TCR beta chain was carried out in a study of cytomegalovirus exposure and HLA in healthy donors. Although they were nominally healthy when sampled, donors likely had unrecorded immune exposures. The PCR contained 60 Vbeta and 13 Jbeta primers. Method: immunoSEQ multiplex PCR; TCRdb's copy keeps in-frame clones and lacks some. The sample records about 89,000 clones, around 9.6% being singletons. CDR1 is SNHLY and CDR2 is FYNNEI in the germline V gene. The CDR3 extends over 13 amino acids. With V trimmed by 4 bases and J by 7 bases, 3 bases remained unmatched. This TCR derives from a man aged 50-59 years in good health and CMV-seropositive. This chain connects TRBV2 to TRBJ2-1; TRBD1 matches 8 bases. What was sequenced was PBMCs. Here the CDR3 DNA reads TGTGCCAGCAGTGGGACAGGGTTTAATGAGCAGTTCTTC. Amino acids: CASSGTGFNEQFF.